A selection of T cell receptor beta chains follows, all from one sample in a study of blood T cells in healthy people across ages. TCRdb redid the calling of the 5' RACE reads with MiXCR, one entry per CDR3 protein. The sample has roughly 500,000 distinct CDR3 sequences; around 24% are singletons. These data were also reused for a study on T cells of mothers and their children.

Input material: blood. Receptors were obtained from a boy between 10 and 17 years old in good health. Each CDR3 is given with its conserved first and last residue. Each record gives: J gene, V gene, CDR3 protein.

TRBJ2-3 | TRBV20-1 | CSARGLREVDTQYF
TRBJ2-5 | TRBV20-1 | CSARSPKAGRGETQYF
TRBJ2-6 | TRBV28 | CASSFSGSGANVLTF
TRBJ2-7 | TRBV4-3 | CASSQDGGGDYEQYF
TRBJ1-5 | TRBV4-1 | CASSLRWFSNQPQHF
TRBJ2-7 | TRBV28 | CASSLRDTWIYEQYF
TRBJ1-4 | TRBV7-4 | CASSSRGRQLRTNEKLFF
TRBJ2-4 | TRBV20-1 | CSARRQRLAKNIQYF
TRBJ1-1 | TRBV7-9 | CATAGDTEAFF
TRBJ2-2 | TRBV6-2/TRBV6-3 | CASSYSSKTPPGELFF
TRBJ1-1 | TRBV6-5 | CASSYRDMNTEAFF
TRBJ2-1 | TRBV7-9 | CASSLARRLAGGNNEQFF
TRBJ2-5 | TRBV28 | CASSLRVLPGSLQETQYF
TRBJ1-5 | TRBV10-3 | CAISLGLNQPQHF
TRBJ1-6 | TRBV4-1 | CASRGQGGDSPLHF
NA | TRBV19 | CASSITSAGGSYEQYF